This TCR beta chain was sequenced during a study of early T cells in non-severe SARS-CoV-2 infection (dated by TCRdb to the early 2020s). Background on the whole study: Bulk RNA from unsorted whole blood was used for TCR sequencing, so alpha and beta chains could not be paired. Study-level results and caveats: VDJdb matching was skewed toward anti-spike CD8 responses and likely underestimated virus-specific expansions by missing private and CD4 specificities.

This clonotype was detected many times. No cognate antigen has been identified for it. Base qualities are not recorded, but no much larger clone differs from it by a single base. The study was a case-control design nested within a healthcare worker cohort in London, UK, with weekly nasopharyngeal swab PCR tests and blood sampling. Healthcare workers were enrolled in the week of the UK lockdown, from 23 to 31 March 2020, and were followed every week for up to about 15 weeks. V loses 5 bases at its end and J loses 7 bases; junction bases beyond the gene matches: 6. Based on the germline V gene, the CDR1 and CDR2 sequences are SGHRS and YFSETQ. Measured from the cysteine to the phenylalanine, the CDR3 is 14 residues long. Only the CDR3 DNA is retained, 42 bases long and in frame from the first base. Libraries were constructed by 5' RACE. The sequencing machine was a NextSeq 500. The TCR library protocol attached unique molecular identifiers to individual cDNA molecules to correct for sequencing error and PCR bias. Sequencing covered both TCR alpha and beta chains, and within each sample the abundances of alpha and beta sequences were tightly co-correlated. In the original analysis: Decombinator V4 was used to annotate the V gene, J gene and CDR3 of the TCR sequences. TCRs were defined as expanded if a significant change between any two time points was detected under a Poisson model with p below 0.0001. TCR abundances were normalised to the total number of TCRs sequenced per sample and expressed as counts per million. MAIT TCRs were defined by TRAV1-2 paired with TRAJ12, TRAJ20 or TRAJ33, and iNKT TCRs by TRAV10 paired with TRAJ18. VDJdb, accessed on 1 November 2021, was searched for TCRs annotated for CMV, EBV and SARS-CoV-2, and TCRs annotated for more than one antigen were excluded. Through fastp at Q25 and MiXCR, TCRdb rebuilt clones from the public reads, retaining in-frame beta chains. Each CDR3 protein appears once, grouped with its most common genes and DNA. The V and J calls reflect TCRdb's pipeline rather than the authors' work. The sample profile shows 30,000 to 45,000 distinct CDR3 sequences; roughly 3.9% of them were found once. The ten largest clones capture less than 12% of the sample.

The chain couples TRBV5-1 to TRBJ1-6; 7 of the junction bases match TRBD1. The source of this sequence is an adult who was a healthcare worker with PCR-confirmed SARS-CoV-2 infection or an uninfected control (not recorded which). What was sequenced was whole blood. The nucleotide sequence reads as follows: TGCGCCAGCAGGACCGGGACAGCCAATTCACCCCTCCACTTT. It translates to CASRTGTANSPLHF.